Each of the 32 T cell receptor beta chains below was sequenced from the same sample in a study of T cell responses to AZD1222 COVID-19 vaccine. The data were produced by immunoSEQ multiplex PCR, yet TCRdb's version contains in-frame clones alone and is incomplete. The repertoire includes approximately 150,000 clones, around 91% of them detected once, and approximately 6.2% sits in the top ten. The specimen was peripheral blood, collected 28 days after the second AZD1222 dose. The receptors come from an adult who received the AZD1222 COVID-19 vaccine.

There are a few counts of this clone. The genes are TRBV6-2 or TRBV6-3 and TRBJ2-5, with D hard to call. CDR3 size: 14 residues. CDR1 is MNHEY and CDR2 is SVGEGT in the germline V gene. V was trimmed by 5 bases and J by 2 bases, leaving 12 bases between them. DNA of the CDR3: TGTGCCAGCAGTCCCTCGGCCGGGCAAGAGACCCAGTACTTC. This translates into CASSPSAGQETQYF.

The chain has TRBV3-1 (or the pseudogene TRBV3-2) and TRBJ2-1; TRBD2 agrees at 9 bases. The CDR3 extends over 17 amino acids. Germline V gene lookup returns CDR1 LGHDT and CDR2 YNNKEL (reference sequence). V lost 4 bases to trimming and J lost 4 bases; unmatched junction nucleotides: 11. CDR3 sequence: CASSRAGGGGGYNEQFF. The CDR3 coding sequence is TGTGCCAGCAGCCGTGCCGGTGGCGGGGGGGGTTACAATGAGCAGTTCTTC.

The V gene is TRBV4-2, the J gene TRBJ2-5; 11 bases align to TRBD2. V trimming: 2 bases; J trimming: 5 bases; junction bases outside the gene matches: 10. This CDR3 region has 17 residues. Germline CDR1 and CDR2: LGHNA and YNFKEQ. The CDR3 DNA is TGTGCCAGCAGCCAAACTGCCGGGACTAGCGGCTGGGAGACCCAGTACTTC. It specifies CASSQTAGTSGWETQYF.

V is TRBV5-6 and J is TRBJ1-2, with TRBD1 as a possible D gene (5 bases). Trimming took off 1 base at V and 4 bases at J, with 11 bases between the two ends. The CDR3 runs to 14 residues. In germline, CDR1 is SGHDT, CDR2 YYEEEE. The CDR3 loop is CASSLRGAGYGYTF. CDR3 nucleotide sequence: TGTGCCAGCAGCTTGCGAGGGGCAGGCTATGGCTACACCTTC.

The CDR3 protein is CASRENSYNSPLHF. CDR3 bases: TGTGCCAGTAGAGAGAACTCCTATAATTCACCCCTCCACTTT. This chain connects TRBV19 to TRBJ1-6; no clear D. The CDR3 covers 14 residues. With 6 bases removed from V and 0 bases from J, the gap between germline ends came to 6 bases. Germline V gives CDR1 LNHDA, CDR2 SQIVND (reference sequence).

The chain is built from TRBV7-9 and TRBJ1-4; 8 bases agree with TRBD1. The V gene end was trimmed by 0 bases and the J gene end by 5 bases; junction bases not matched to a gene: 2. Per the germline V gene, CDR1 is SEHNR and CDR2 is FQNEAQ (reference sequence). This CDR3 is built from 15 residues. The CDR3 loop reads CASSLAGQGNEKLFF. CDR3 coding DNA: TGTGCCAGCAGCTTAGCCGGACAGGGCAATGAAAAACTGTTTTTT.

The rearrangement uses TRBV5-1 and TRBJ1-6, with D possibly being TRBD1 (6 bases). Trimming left V 1 base short and J 10 bases short, with 9 bases between. CDR1 is SGHRS, CDR2 YFSETQ, per germline. This CDR3 is built from 13 residues. The CDR3 reads CASSLSGESPLHF. DNA of the CDR3: TGCGCCAGCAGCTTGTCAGGGGAATCACCCCTCCACTTT.

This chain links TRBV6-1 with TRBJ2-7; no reliable D call. The CDR3 runs 13 residues. Germline V CDR1 and CDR2: MNHNS, SASEGT. V was clipped by 6 bases and J by 2 bases, with 11 bases between them. This CDR3 reads CASSLPSTYEQYF. The CDR3 nucleotides are TGTGCCAGCAGCTTACCCAGCACCTACGAGCAGTACTTC.

The V gene is TRBV6-5, the J gene TRBJ1-1; 7 bases fit TRBD1. With 0 bases clipped from V and 11 bases from J, the junction kept 6 bases outside the gene matches. The CDR3 has 13 amino acids. CDR1 and CDR2 (germline): MNHEY, SVGAGI. CDR3 loop: CASSYSGGPWAFF. The DNA of the CDR3 is TGTGCCAGCAGTTACTCAGGGGGCCCTTGGGCTTTCTTT.

The DNA of the CDR3 is TGTGCCAGCAGCCAACTGACGGGACAGGGGGGCAGGTACGAGCAGTACTTC. Protein sequence: CASSQLTGQGGRYEQYF. The V call is TRBV3-1 (or the pseudogene TRBV3-2), the J call TRBJ2-7; 11 bases fit TRBD1. The CDR3 length is 17 residues. Per germline, CDR1 LGHDT and CDR2 YNNKEL (reference sequence). V shed 2 bases and J 4 bases; nucleotides not matched to a gene: 10.

The rearrangement uses TRBV9 and TRBJ1-6, with a tentative D call TRBD1 (5 bases). The CDR3 has 16 amino acids. Trimming cost V 0 bases and J 6 bases, with 13 bases left between them. The germline V gene encodes CDR1 SGDLS and CDR2 YYNGEE. This chain's CDR3 is CASSVDAGKSNSPLHF. The CDR3 nucleotides read TGTGCCAGCAGCGTAGATGCAGGGAAGAGTAATTCACCCCTCCACTTT.

The chain joins TRBV7-2 to TRBJ1-2, with D hard to call. Per the germline V gene, CDR1 is SGHTA and CDR2 is FQGNSA. Between the trimmed V and J ends, which lost 0 bases and 5 bases, there was a span of 10 bases. The CDR3 sequence is 14 residues long. In nucleotides, the CDR3 is TGTGCCAGCAGCTTAGCGGTAACAGCGTATGGCTACACCTTC. This sequence encodes CASSLAVTAYGYTF.

The rearrangement joins TRBV5-1 to TRBJ1-6; 9 bases line up with TRBD1. Germline CDR1 and CDR2: SGHRS and YFSETQ. Losses at the gene ends were 3 bases for V and 10 bases for J; bases not matched to a gene: 5. The CDR3 loop spans 14 amino acids. The CDR3 sequence is CASSSGQGRSPLHF. CDR3 coding DNA: TGCGCCAGCAGCTCGGGACAGGGTAGGTCACCCCTCCACTTT.

The DNA for the CDR3 is TGTGCCAGCAGTGTATTATCACAGCCCCAGCATTTT. This gives the protein CASSVLSQPQHF. The chain couples TRBV2 to TRBJ1-5; D call uncertain. V dropped 4 bases and J dropped 7 bases, with 8 bases sitting between them. Germline values: CDR1 SNHLY, CDR2 FYNNEI. The CDR3 runs to 12 residues.

The gene calls are TRBV5-6 and TRBJ1-5; weak D call: TRBD1 (6 bases). The length of the CDR3 is 17 residues. Deletions cut 0 bases from V and 4 bases from J, with 17 bases between. Germline lookup yields CDR1 SGHDT and CDR2 YYEEEE. The CDR3 protein is CASSLGHGRGPNQPQHF. The CDR3 DNA sequence: TGTGCCAGCAGCTTGGGTCACGGCAGGGGACCTAATCAGCCCCAGCATTTT.

The chain couples TRBV9 to TRBJ2-2; D is possibly TRBD2 (5 bases). The germline V gene encodes CDR1 SGDLS and CDR2 YYNGEE. Trimming left V 3 bases short and J 12 bases short, with 15 bases between. The CDR3 is 13 amino acids. For the CDR3, the DNA is TGTGCCAGCAGCGCTTACTCCGGAGGCAAGCTGTTTTTT. This codes for CASSAYSGGKLFF.

The chain employs TRBV4-2 and TRBJ2-1, with 10 bases that match TRBD2. Per germline, CDR1 LGHNA and CDR2 YNFKEQ. This CDR3 is 19 amino acids long. V lost 1 base to trimming and J lost 0 bases; unmatched junction nucleotides: 9. As DNA, the CDR3 is TGTGCCAGCAGCCAAGTCAGGACTAGCGGTCACCCCTCCTACAATGAGCAGTTCTTC. This sequence encodes CASSQVRTSGHPSYNEQFF.

This rearrangement joins TRBV19 to TRBJ1-2, with D possibly being TRBD1 (5 bases). This CDR3 has 14 residues. Germline loops: CDR1 LNHDA, CDR2 SQIVND (reference sequence). V shed 1 base and J shed 7 bases, with 13 bases lying between them. CDR3 sequence reads: CASSIVQGISGYTF. The CDR3 bases are TGTGCCAGTAGTATAGTTCAGGGCATCAGTGGCTACACCTTC.

V gene TRBV4-3 combines with J gene TRBJ2-7; unclear D gene. The CDR3 sequence is 15 residues long. The germline V gene encodes CDR1 LGHNA and CDR2 YSLEER. V lost 1 base and J lost 4, with 14 bases in between. In DNA, the CDR3 is TGCGCCAGCAGCCAAGCCCACAAGGCTGAATACGAGCAGTACTTC. Its protein product is CASSQAHKAEYEQYF.

V and J are TRBV6-5 and TRBJ1-2; 8 nucleotides align to TRBD1. CDR1 is MNHEY and CDR2 is SVGAGI in the germline V gene. J lost 4 bases, V lost 7 bases, and 5 bases had no gene match. The length of the CDR3 is 13 residues. Here the CDR3 reads CASTGTGTYGYTF. In nucleotides, the CDR3 is TGTGCCAGCACCGGGACAGGAACCTATGGCTACACCTTC.

The chain recombines TRBV5-8 with TRBJ1-2, with D tentatively TRBD1 (5 bases). Germline V gives CDR1 SGHTS, CDR2 YDEGEE. This CDR3 contains 14 residues. Trimming shortened V by 1 base and J by 4 bases, and 11 bases separated the two germline ends. The CDR3 loop is CASSLLGVSYGYTF. As DNA, the CDR3 is TGTGCCAGCAGCTTGTTAGGGGTGAGCTATGGCTACACCTTC.

The chain links TRBV18 to TRBJ2-1; a possible D gene is TRBD2 (6 bases). There are 17 residues in the CDR3. Trimming removed 0 bases from V and 4 bases from J, with 16 bases in between. Germline V gene sequence: CDR1 KGHSH, CDR2 LQKENI. The CDR3 reads CASSPPRSQRVYNEQFF. CDR3 bases: TGTGCCAGCTCACCACCGAGATCTCAGCGGGTATACAATGAGCAGTTCTTC.

This chain joins TRBV24-1 and TRBJ1-2; 9 bases are a match to TRBD1. Unmatched junction bases numbered 8, after V lost 3 bases and J lost 7 bases. Germline lookup yields CDR1 KGHDR and CDR2 SFDVKD. The length of the CDR3 is 15 residues. The CDR3, as DNA: TGTGCCACCAGTGATGTACTCACAGGGGGCCGTGGCTACACCTTC. Its protein product is CATSDVLTGGRGYTF.

The chain employs TRBV3-1 (or the pseudogene TRBV3-2) and TRBJ2-7; 10 bases line up with TRBD2. This CDR3 is built from 13 residues. V lost 5 bases to trimming and J lost 8 bases; unmatched junction nucleotides: 6. The germline CDR1 and CDR2 sequences are LGHDT and YNNKEL (reference sequence). CDR3 protein: CASSGTSGDKQYF. CDR3 nucleotides: TGTGCCAGCAGCGGTACTAGCGGGGATAAGCAGTACTTC.

The V gene is TRBV3-1 (or the pseudogene TRBV3-2), the J gene TRBJ1-5; D is ambiguous. Trimming took off 2 bases at V and 11 bases at J, with 16 bases between the two ends. This CDR3 contains 14 residues. CDR1 LGHDT and CDR2 YNNKEL come from the germline V gene (reference sequence). The CDR3 region is CASSQSMDERTQHF. CDR3 bases: TGTGCCAGCAGCCAAAGCATGGACGAACGGACCCAGCATTTT.

The chain links TRBV6-5 to TRBJ1-2; 7 nucleotides line up with TRBD1. The CDR3 is made up of 16 amino acids. J lost 5 bases, V lost 3 bases, and 12 bases had no gene match. Germline assignment: CDR1 MNHEY and CDR2 SVGAGI. CDR3 residues: CASSYQGGGQPYGYTF. The CDR3 bases are TGTGCCAGCAGTTATCAAGGGGGGGGACAGCCATATGGCTACACCTTC.

This clone has only one observation. The V gene is TRBV5-1, the J gene TRBJ2-3, with TRBD1 matching 8 bases. The CDR3 has 15 amino acids. Losses at the gene ends were 5 bases for V and 4 bases for J; bases not matched to a gene: 9. CDR1 is SGHRS, CDR2 YFSETQ, per germline. In DNA, the CDR3 is TGCGCCAGCAGGGCCACAGGGGGGTGGGCAGATACGCAGTATTTT. Protein product: CASRATGGWADTQYF.

This rearrangement joins TRBV28 to TRBJ1-3; D gene ambiguous. The CDR3 is made up of 13 amino acids. Germline CDR1 MDHEN, CDR2 SYDVKM. V gave up 6 bases and J gave up 7 bases, with 13 bases separating them. CDR3: CASSGEGRNTIYF. The CDR3, as DNA: TGTGCCAGCAGCGGCGAAGGGCGCAACACCATATATTTT.

The J gene is TRBJ1-1, the V gene TRBV19; possible D gene TRBD1, 5 bases. CDR1 LNHDA and CDR2 SQIVND come from the germline V gene (reference sequence). This CDR3 contains 15 residues. The germline V and J ends were trimmed by 5 bases and 1 base, with 14 bases remaining between them. CDR3 DNA sequence: TGTGCCAGTAGTTGGAGGGGAGGTGGGAACACTGAAGCTTTCTTT. It encodes CASSWRGGGNTEAFF.

The rearrangement joins TRBV7-3 to TRBJ2-3; D gene uncertain. This CDR3 region has 14 residues. V gave up 1 base and J gave up 4 bases, with 9 bases separating them. CDR1 is SGHTA, CDR2 FQGTGA, per germline. CDR3 nucleotide sequence: TGTGCCAGCAGCTTAATGGCCTTATCAGATACGCAGTATTTT. Amino acid sequence: CASSLMALSDTQYF.

The genes are TRBV19 and TRBJ1-4, with 8 nucleotides matching TRBD1. Germline CDR1 and CDR2: LNHDA and SQIVND (reference sequence). There are 15 residues in the CDR3. Unmatched junction bases numbered 6, after V lost 6 bases and J lost 3 bases. The CDR3 loop is CASSRTDRANEKLFF. As DNA, the CDR3 is TGTGCCAGTAGCCGTACGGACAGGGCTAATGAAAAACTGTTTTTT.

This chain connects TRBV7-3 to TRBJ2-1; possibly TRBD1 for D (6 bases). Trimming left V 5 bases short and J 2 bases short, with 10 bases between. The germline CDR1 and CDR2 sequences are SGHTA and FQGTGA. The length of the CDR3 is 14 residues. This CDR3 reads CASSGGQTYNEQFF. CDR3 bases: TGTGCCAGCAGCGGCGGACAGACCTACAATGAGCAGTTCTTC. The variable domain in full, with the rest retrieved from reference TRBV7-3 and TRBJ2-1, is GAGVSQTPSNKVTEKGKYVELRCDPISGHTALYWYRQSLGQGPEFLIYFQGTGAADDSGLPNDRFFAVRPEGSVSTLKIQRTERGDSAVYLCASSGGQTYNEQFFGPGTRLTVL.